This T cell receptor (beta chain) appears in the sequencing data of a study of shared clonotypes between healthy human individuals. Of note for this clone: Its antigen is still unknown.

V lost 8 bases, J lost 0 bases, and 4 bases stayed unmatched. The germline V gene has CDR1 MGHRA and CDR2 YSYEKL. The CDR3 totals 16 residues. Repertoires were generated with immunoSEQ multiplex PCR, while TCRdb's copy carries only in-frame clones and drops some. Here the sample spans about 2 million clones, less than 95% being singletons. CD45RO negativity and positive selection for CCR7 defined naive CD8 cells, a population that excluded terminally differentiated effector memory CD45RA+ cells. Findings and limits, study-wide: Among the subsets, naive ones generally showed larger estimated richness than memory ones. Rarefaction gave evidence that sorted-subset sequencing remained incomplete despite large depth. Roughly 5% of naive CD4 clonotypes were shared across a few donors.

The chain combines TRBV4-1 with TRBJ2-2; 12 bases line up with TRBD1. This sequence was found in a young man in good health. Material for sequencing was naive CD8+ T cells sorted from blood. This CDR3 is CASRGQGASNTGELFF. The CDR3 nucleotides read TGCGCCAGCCGGGGACAGGGGGCCTCGAACACCGGGGAGCTGTTTTTT.